Detailed here is one T cell receptor (beta chain). Individuals drawn from 24 US areas were roughly 18 to 95 years old. Each participant's cohort was designated according to participant-reported clinical history. Cohort 3 donors were reported recovered after two negative PCRs, clearance, or symptom resolution. The sample comes from a study of blood T cell repertoires in COVID-19. CDR3 length: 14 residues. After removal of 5 bases from V and 4 bases from J, the junction contained 4 bases not matched to a gene. The germline V gene encodes CDR1 SGHTA and CDR2 FQGNSA. Per the original data handling: Researchers report that nucleated cell counts were estimated from reference gene primer amplification. Repertoires were generated with immunoSEQ multiplex PCR, while TCRdb's copy carries only in-frame clones and drops some. V and J calls and clone size come straight from that table; D and trimming were deduced from the DNA. The table includes around 310,000 clones, 88% detected once.

This rearrangement joins TRBV7-2 to TRBJ1-2; 10 bases fit TRBD1. The specimen sequenced was PBMCs or T cells enriched from blood (not recorded which). The clonotype comes from a man aged 30 to 45 who had recovered from COVID-19. CDR3 in amino acids: CASSTGTGAYGYTF. CDR3 nucleotide sequence: TGTGCCAGCAGCACGGGGACAGGGGCCTATGGCTACACCTTC.